These T cell receptor beta chains were read from a single sample in a study of blood T cell repertoires in COVID-19. Only in-frame clones appear in the TCRdb table, and some are missing; sequencing was by immunoSEQ multiplex PCR. This table has around 160,000 clones, roughly 82% appearing once. The sequencing input was peripheral blood. Receptor source: a human donor with acute or convalescent COVID-19. The donor label of this sample is uncertain. Both conserved end residues are part of each CDR3. The D gene is left open where the match is weak. Clone size is stated in some rows and not others, as once, few, many or a class when expanded.

v_call	d_call	j_call	clone_size	cdr3_nt	cdr3_aa
TRBV19	.	TRBJ2-6	.	TGTGCCAGTAGTATAGCCAGGGCCGGGGCCAACGTCCTGACTTTC	CASSIARAGANVLTF
TRBV15	TRBD1	TRBJ1-5	.	TGTGCCACCAGCAGGATGGGACAGGGGGCTGGTCAGCCCCAGCATTTT	CATSRMGQGAGQPQHF
TRBV7-2	TRBD1	TRBJ1-3	few	TGTGCCAGCAGCACGAGACAGGGGAATAGAAACACCATATATTTT	CASSTRQGNRNTIYF
TRBV4-1	TRBD2	TRBJ2-3	.	TGCGCCAGCAGCCAGCCACACGCTAGCGGGCGAGATACGCAGTATTTT	CASSQPHASGRDTQYF
TRBV7-3	TRBD1	TRBJ2-7	.	TGTGCCAGCAGCTCTTCGGGACAGTCCTACGAGCAGTACTTC	CASSSSGQSYEQYF
TRBV6-5	.	TRBJ2-3	.	TGTGCCAGCAGCTCAGGCGGCACAGATACGCAGTATTTT	CASSSGGTDTQYF
TRBV7-2	TRBD1	TRBJ2-2	.	TGTGCCAGCAGCACAGACAGGGGGCGCATCACCGGGGAGCTGTTTTTT	CASSTDRGRITGELFF
TRBV5-1	.	TRBJ1-2	.	TGCGCCAGCAGACTTACGGGGGGTGTGCCTAACTATGGCTACACCTTC	CASRLTGGVPNYGYTF
TRBV18	.	TRBJ1-2	.	TGTGCCAGCTCACGGGGCGCAACTAACTATGGCTACACCTTC	CASSRGATNYGYTF
TRBV25-1	TRBD1	TRBJ1-2	.	TGTGCCAGCAGTGAATTGGCGCAGGGGGTCGGCTACACCTTC	CASSELAQGVGYTF
TRBV27	TRBD2	TRBJ2-1	.	TGTGCCAGCAGATTAGCGGGGGGGACCAATGAGCAGTTCTTC	CASRLAGGTNEQFF
TRBV5-8	.	TRBJ2-1	.	TGTGCCAGCAGCTTGGGACAGAACTCCTACAATGAGCAGTTCTTC	CASSLGQNSYNEQFF
TRBV6-5	TRBD1	TRBJ2-7	.	TGTGCCAGCAGGGGACAGTTCTACGAGCAGTACTTC	CASRGQFYEQYF
TRBV30	.	TRBJ1-3	.	TGTGCCTGGAGTTTTCCAAGGGGGAGCTCTGGAAACACCATATATTTT	CAWSFPRGSSGNTIYF
TRBV6-5	.	TRBJ1-1	.	TGTGCCAGCAGTTACTCGGAGGGGAGGACTGAAGCTTTCTTT	CASSYSEGRTEAFF
TRBV9	.	TRBJ1-4	.	TGTGCCAGCAGTCCCCAGCTGGGGGCCACTAATGAAAAACTGTTTTTT	CASSPQLGATNEKLFF
TRBV18	TRBD1	TRBJ2-3	few	TGTGCCAGCTCACCCTCCCGTGGACAGGGAACAGATACGCAGTATTTT	CASSPSRGQGTDTQYF
TRBV5-8	.	TRBJ2-5	.	TGTGCCAGCAGCCTCCAAGAGACCCAGTACTTC	CASSLQETQYF
TRBV6-5	.	TRBJ2-5	.	TGTGCCACCCGAAGGGGCGGCCCTGGAGAGACCCAGTACTTC	CATRRGGPGETQYF
TRBV5-4	.	TRBJ1-2	.	TGTGCCAGCAGCTTGGACAGCTACTATGGCTACACCTTC	CASSLDSYYGYTF
TRBV18	.	TRBJ1-1	.	TGTGCCAGCTCACCAACAACAGGGAACACTGAAGCTTTCTTT	CASSPTTGNTEAFF
TRBV19	.	TRBJ1-1	.	TGTGCCAGTAGTATAGATTGGCGGGGAACTCAGAACACTGAAGCTTTCTTT	CASSIDWRGTQNTEAFF
TRBV6-5	.	TRBJ2-3	.	TGTGCCAGCACCGAGGACATTTACACAGATACGCAGTATTTT	CASTEDIYTDTQYF
TRBV27	.	TRBJ1-2	.	TGTGCCAGCAGTTTGTCGACAGGCAACTACTATGGCTACACCTTC	CASSLSTGNYYGYTF
TRBV5-1	TRBD2	TRBJ2-1	.	TGCGCCAGCAGCTTGAGGAGCGGGGGCCCGCCCCCTAATGAGCAGTTCTTC	CASSLRSGGPPPNEQFF
TRBV7-9	.	TRBJ1-3	.	TGTGCCAGCACCCAGGGGCTTGGAAACACCATATATTTT	CASTQGLGNTIYF
TRBV6-2/TRBV6-3	TRBD1	TRBJ1-1	few	TGTGCCAGCAGTCGCCCGGACAGGATGGGCACTGAAGCTTTCTTT	CASSRPDRMGTEAFF
TRBV30	TRBD1	TRBJ2-2	.	TGTGCCTGGGGCATCGGGACAGGCACCGGGGAGCTGTTTTTT	CAWGIGTGTGELFF
TRBV30	TRBD1	TRBJ1-2	.	TGTGCCTGGAGTAGGGACAGGGGAAAATATGGCTACACCTTC	CAWSRDRGKYGYTF
TRBV5-1	.	TRBJ1-3	.	TGCGCCAGCAGCTTGGCGACAGGCTTTTCTGGAAACACCATATATTTT	CASSLATGFSGNTIYF
TRBV5-8	.	TRBJ2-2	.	TGTGCCAGCAGCTTCCCGACAGACGCGAACACCGGGGAGCTGTTTTTT	CASSFPTDANTGELFF
TRBV7-8	TRBD2	TRBJ2-3	.	TGTGCCAGCAGCTTAGGGCCAGCGGGGGGGTCAGATACGCAGTATTTT	CASSLGPAGGSDTQYF
TRBV7-3	TRBD1	TRBJ2-4	.	TGTGCCAGCAGCTTAGGACAGGTGAGTCTCATTCAGTACTTC	CASSLGQVSLIQYF
TRBV5-1	.	TRBJ2-5	.	TGCGCCAGCAGCTGGGGGACGGCGGGGGAGACCCAGTACTTC	CASSWGTAGETQYF
TRBV12-3/TRBV12-4	.	TRBJ2-1	.	TGTGCCAGCAAGGGAGCCCATAGAGATATGTTCTTC	CASKGAHRDMFF
TRBV9	.	TRBJ2-5	.	TGTGCCAGCAGCGCCGCAATTGGAGGAGAGACCCAGTACTTC	CASSAAIGGETQYF
TRBV5-6	.	TRBJ1-1	.	TGTGCCAGCAGCTTGAGCAGGGTGAGGTACACTGAAGCTTTCTTT	CASSLSRVRYTEAFF
TRBV5-5	.	TRBJ1-1	.	TGTGCCAGCAGCTTGTATGGGGCGGCGGTCACTGAAGCTTTCTTT	CASSLYGAAVTEAFF
TRBV6-4	TRBD2	TRBJ2-1	.	TGTGCCAGCAGTGCCTTCGGGGGGGGCTACAATGAGCAGTTCTTC	CASSAFGGGYNEQFF
TRBV4-3	.	TRBJ2-1	few	TGCGCCAGCAGCCATCGGCGACGGGGGACAGCCCCCAATGAGCAGTTCTTC	CASSHRRRGTAPNEQFF
TRBV29-1	.	TRBJ1-2	.	TGCAGCGTGGGGGGGATTTCGGGCTATGGCTACACCTTC	CSVGGISGYGYTF
TRBV19	.	TRBJ2-2	.	TGTGCCAGTAGTATACTAGCGTCGACCGGGGAGCTGTTTTTT	CASSILASTGELFF
TRBV21-1	.	TRBJ2-7	.	TGTGCCAGCAGCCCCTTAGCGGGGGACTCCTACGAGCAGTACTTC	CASSPLAGDSYEQYF
TRBV7-9	TRBD2	TRBJ2-3	.	TGTGCCAGCAGTGATGCGGGGGGCGGGGCAGATACGCAGTATTTT	CASSDAGGGADTQYF
TRBV10-3	TRBD1	TRBJ2-6	.	TGTGCCATCAGGGGGACAGTCCCCATCATTCCACTCTCTGGGGCCAACGTCCTGACTTTC	CAIRGTVPIIPLSGANVLTF
TRBV5-1	TRBD1	TRBJ1-4	few	TGCGCCAGCAGCCGCACGACAGGGCCCGCAACTAATGAAAAACTGTTTTTT	CASSRTTGPATNEKLFF
TRBV4-1	.	TRBJ1-6	once	TGCGCCAGCAGCCAAGATGCTACTTCGGCTGGCGGTTCACCCCTCCACTTT	CASSQDATSAGGSPLHF
TRBV18	.	TRBJ1-5	once	TGTGCCAGCTCACCTCAGGGCGATCAGCCCCAGCATTTT	CASSPQGDQPQHF
TRBV11-2	.	TRBJ2-6	.	TGTGCCAGCAGCTTCCTCGGCAGGTCTGGGGCCAACGTCCTGACTTTC	CASSFLGRSGANVLTF
TRBV6-1	TRBD1	TRBJ1-1	.	TGTGCCAGCAGTGCGCACGGGGGACAGGGGAACACTGAAGCTTTCTTT	CASSAHGGQGNTEAFF
TRBV9	.	TRBJ1-2	.	TGTGCCAGCAGCGTAGCAGGGGAGGGCTATGGCTACACCTTC	CASSVAGEGYGYTF
TRBV5-1	.	TRBJ2-3	.	TGCGCCAGCAGAACACAGGGTAGCACAGATACGCAGTATTTT	CASRTQGSTDTQYF
TRBV5-4	TRBD2	TRBJ2-3	.	TGTGCCAGCAGCCTCAGCGGGGGGACCACAGATACGCAGTATTTT	CASSLSGGTTDTQYF
TRBV5-4	.	TRBJ1-5	.	TGTGCCAGCAGTGTACAGGGTTACAATCAGCCCCAGCATTTT	CASSVQGYNQPQHF